This T cell receptor (beta chain) originates from a study of cytomegalovirus exposure and HLA in healthy donors. Across the study: Earlier work reported 100 million or so unique TCR beta sequences from about 180 million T cells. Whole-study findings and limits: Among TCR beta chains of equal frequency, HLA-associated ones were more clonally expanded in a later analysis.

The ends lost 7 bases at V and 5 bases at J; junction bases unmatched: 6. Germline values: CDR1 SGHRS, CDR2 YFSETQ. The CDR3 length is 14 residues. In regard to this clone: No antigen is known for it.

Vbeta (60) and Jbeta (13) primers were used in the PCR. The authors' processing: Later, an analysis found 80 million or so unique TCR beta chains, and some 10 million of these were shared. The assay was immunoSEQ multiplex PCR, and TCRdb's table has in-frame clones only and misses some. For V, J and clone size, that table is used; D and trimming come from the DNA. There are about 130,000 clones in the sample; 75% to 85% occur only once, and roughly 2.5% lies in the top ten. The clonotype originates from a man aged 25-45 years in good health and CMV-seronegative. Material: PBMCs. This chain joins TRBV5-1 and TRBJ2-1; 10 bases fit TRBD1. In DNA form, the CDR3 reads TGCGCCAGCGGCTGGACAGGGGGAGACAATGAGCAGTTCTTC. Translating gives CASGWTGGDNEQFF.